What follows is one T cell receptor beta chain and its context. Its antigen is unidentified. The approximately 120-subject validation cohort, separate from the roughly 670-subject first cohort, included the donors. The data derive from a study of cytomegalovirus exposure and HLA in healthy donors. Regarding the study as a whole: The study flagged some 170 TCR beta chains as cytomegalovirus-associated. Reported results showed that the classifier diagnosed cytomegalovirus status with high specificity and sensitivity.

This CDR3 comprises 14 residues. V lost 4 bases to trimming and J lost 4 bases, with 12 bases between them. The germline V gene has CDR1 SGHRS and CDR2 YFSETQ. Sequenced by immunoSEQ multiplex PCR; TCRdb stores in-frame clones only, minus some. The table shows about 260,000 clones, with about nine tenths occurring only once. The chain recombines TRBV5-1 with TRBJ2-1; tentative D call: TRBD1 (6 bases). The specimen was PBMCs. This TCR was sampled from a woman in her thirties in good health and CMV-seronegative. For the CDR3, the DNA is TGCGCCAGCAGCATAGGACAGTCATACAATGAGCAGTTCTTC. It yields the protein CASSIGQSYNEQFF.